This is a list of T cell receptor beta chains from one sample in a study of Graves' ophthalmopathy and Graves' hyperthyroidism. TCRdb ran MiXCR on the multiplex PCR reads and lists one entry per CDR3 protein. This table has 350,000 to 400,000 distinct CDR3 sequences, less than 20% appearing once. Sequenced: peripheral blood. Receptors were obtained from a woman between 18 and 29 years old with stable Graves' hyperthyroidism. The CDR3 runs from the conserved cysteine through the conserved F or W. A D gene is named only where the DNA matches it firmly. Clone size is given for some rows only: seen once, a few or many times, or a class if the clone is expanded.

>TRBV7-6|TRBJ2-2|TRBD2|NA
CASSSLAGGLRTRSGELFF
TGTGCCAGCAGCTCCTTAGCGGGGGGCCTCCGAACCAGATCTGGGGAGCTGTTTTTT
>TRBV27|TRBJ1-2|TRBD1|many
CASSLSGTGSDYTF
TGTGCCAGCAGTTTATCCGGGACAGGTAGTGACTACACCTTC
>TRBV7-3|TRBJ1-5|NA|many
CATFGRGKNISNQPQHF
TGTGCCACCTTTGGTAGGGGGAAAAATATTAGCAATCAGCCCCAGCATTTT
>TRBV10-3|TRBJ2-7|NA|many
CATWGWTGTYEQYF
TGTGCCACTTGGGGATGGACCGGCACCTACGAGCAGTACTTC
>TRBV6-2/TRBV6-3|TRBJ2-7|TRBD1|NA
CASNARDRGRRVEQYF
TGTGCCAGCAACGCCCGGGACAGGGGGCGCCGGGTCGAGCAGTACTTC
>TRBV18|TRBJ1-2|TRBD1|many
CASSPVSRGPPPSTF
TGTGCCAGCTCACCAGTAAGCAGGGGGCCTCCCCCTTCTACCTTC
>TRBV2|TRBJ1-5|NA|many
CASSDVDNSNQPQHF
TGTGCCAGCAGTGACGTGGACAATAGCAATCAGCCCCAGCATTTT
>TRBV4-1|TRBJ1-2|TRBD1|many
CASSQVGTVDGYTF
TGCGCCAGCAGCCAAGTGGGGACAGTTGATGGCTACACCTTC
>TRBV12-3/TRBV12-4|TRBJ2-5|TRBD2|many
CASSSSRPSGGLQETQYF
TGTGCCAGCAGTTCTTCAAGGCCTAGCGGGGGACTACAAGAGACCCAGTACTTC
>TRBV28|TRBJ1-5|NA|many
CASSGQGRPQHF
TGTGCCAGCAGTGGCCAGGGTCGGCCCCAGCATTTT